The sequence of this T cell receptor (beta chain) was determined in a study of graft-versus-host responses after intestinal transplantation. To release intraepithelial and lamina propria lymphocytes, the graft tissue was processed. Only in-frame clones appear in the TCRdb table, and some are missing; sequencing was by immunoSEQ multiplex PCR. The data contain about 9,100 clones, approximately 79% of them singletons. This sample comprised ileum tissue, obtained about 67 weeks after intestinal transplant. The TCR originated in a human patient who received an intestinal transplant, so some T cells may come from the graft donor.

The CDR3 here is CASSLYIYNEQFF. The CDR3 DNA sequence: TGTGCCAGCAGTTTATATATTTACAATGAGCAGTTCTTC. V and J are TRBV27 and TRBJ2-1; D is uncertain. V was cut by 1 base and J by 4 bases, with 5 bases left in between. The CDR3 consists of 13 residues. Germline CDR1 is MNHEY and CDR2 is SMNVEV (reference sequence).